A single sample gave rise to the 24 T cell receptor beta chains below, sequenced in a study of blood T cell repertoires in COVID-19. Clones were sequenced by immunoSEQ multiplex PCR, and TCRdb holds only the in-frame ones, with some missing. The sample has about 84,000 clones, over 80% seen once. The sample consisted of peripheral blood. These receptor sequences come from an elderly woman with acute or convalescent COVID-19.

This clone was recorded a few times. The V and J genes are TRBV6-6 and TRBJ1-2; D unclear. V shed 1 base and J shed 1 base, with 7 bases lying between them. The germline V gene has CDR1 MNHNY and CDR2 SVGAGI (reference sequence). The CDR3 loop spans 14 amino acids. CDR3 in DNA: TGTGCCAGCAGTTACTTCGGGGTTAACTATGGCTACACCTTC. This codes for CASSYFGVNYGYTF.

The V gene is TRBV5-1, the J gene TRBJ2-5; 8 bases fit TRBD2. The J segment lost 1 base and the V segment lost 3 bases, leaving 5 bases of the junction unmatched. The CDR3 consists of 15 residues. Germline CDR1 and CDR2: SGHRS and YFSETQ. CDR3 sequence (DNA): TGCGCCAGCAGCTCTCCCACTAGCGGCCAAGAGACCCAGTACTTC. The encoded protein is CASSSPTSGQETQYF.

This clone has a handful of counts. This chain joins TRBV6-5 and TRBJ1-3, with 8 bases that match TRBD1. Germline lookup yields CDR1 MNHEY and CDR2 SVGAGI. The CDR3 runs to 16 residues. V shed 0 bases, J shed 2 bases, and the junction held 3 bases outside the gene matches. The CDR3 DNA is TGTGCCAGCAGTTACTCGCCGACAGGGGCTGGAAACACCATATATTTT. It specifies CASSYSPTGAGNTIYF.

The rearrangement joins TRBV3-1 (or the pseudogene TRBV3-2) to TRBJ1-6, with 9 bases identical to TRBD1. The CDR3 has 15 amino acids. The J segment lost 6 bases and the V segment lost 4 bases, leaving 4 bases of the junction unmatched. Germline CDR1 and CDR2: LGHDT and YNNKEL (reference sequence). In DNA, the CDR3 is TGTGCCAGCAGCCGGGGACAGGGATTTAATTCACCCCTCCACTTT. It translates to CASSRGQGFNSPLHF.

CDR3 DNA: TGTGCCAGCAGCAAACCCCACAGGCGGGGGGCGGGGAATGAGCAGTTCTTC. Its translation is CASSKPHRRGAGNEQFF. The chain recombines TRBV21-1 with TRBJ2-1; the table's TRBD2 call for D was not verified on the DNA. TRBV21-1 corresponds to a pseudogene. This CDR3 has 17 residues.

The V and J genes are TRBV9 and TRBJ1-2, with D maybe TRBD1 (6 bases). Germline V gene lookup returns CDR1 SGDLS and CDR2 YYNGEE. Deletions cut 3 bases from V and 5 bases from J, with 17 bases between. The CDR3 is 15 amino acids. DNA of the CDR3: TGTGCCAGCAGCGATGCGGACAGCCGAGGATATGGCTACACCTTC. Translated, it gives CASSDADSRGYGYTF.

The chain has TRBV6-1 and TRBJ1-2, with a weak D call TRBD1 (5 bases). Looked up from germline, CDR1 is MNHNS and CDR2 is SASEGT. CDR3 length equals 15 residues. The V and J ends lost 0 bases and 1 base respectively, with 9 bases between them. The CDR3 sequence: CASSEAGTINYGYTF. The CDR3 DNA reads TGTGCCAGCAGTGAAGCTGGGACTATTAACTATGGCTACACCTTC.

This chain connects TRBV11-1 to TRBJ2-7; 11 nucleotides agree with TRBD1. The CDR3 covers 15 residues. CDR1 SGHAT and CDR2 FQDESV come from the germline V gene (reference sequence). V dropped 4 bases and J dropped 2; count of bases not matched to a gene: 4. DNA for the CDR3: TGTGCCAGCAGCTCTGGGACAGGGGGAACCTACGAGCAGTACTTC. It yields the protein CASSSGTGGTYEQYF.

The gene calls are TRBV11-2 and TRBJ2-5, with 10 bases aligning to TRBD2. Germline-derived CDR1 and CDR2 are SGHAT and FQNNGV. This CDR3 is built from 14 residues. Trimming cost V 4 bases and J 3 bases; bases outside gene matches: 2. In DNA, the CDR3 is TGTGCCAGCAGCTCCGGACTAGCGGAAGAGACCCAGTACTTC. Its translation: CASSSGLAEETQYF.

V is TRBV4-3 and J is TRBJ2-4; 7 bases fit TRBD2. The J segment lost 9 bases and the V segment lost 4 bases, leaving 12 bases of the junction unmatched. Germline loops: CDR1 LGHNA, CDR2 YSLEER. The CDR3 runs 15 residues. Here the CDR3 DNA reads TGCGCCAGCAGCCCCTCGAGGGAGGGGATTAGCATTCAGTACTTC. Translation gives CASSPSREGISIQYF.

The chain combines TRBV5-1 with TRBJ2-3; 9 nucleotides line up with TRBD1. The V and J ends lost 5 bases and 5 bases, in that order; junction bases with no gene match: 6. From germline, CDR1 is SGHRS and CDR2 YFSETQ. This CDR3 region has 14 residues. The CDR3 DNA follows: TGCGCCAGCAGTGGACAGGGGTTGATAGATACGCAGTATTTT. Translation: CASSGQGLIDTQYF.

The CDR3 DNA follows: TGTGCCAGCTTCCCCACGCGGGACTCTCGACCCTACAATGAGCAGTTCTTC. It codes for CASFPTRDSRPYNEQFF. The rearrangement uses TRBV18 and TRBJ2-1; a possible D gene is TRBD2 (6 bases). V dropped 7 bases and J dropped 2 bases, with 21 bases sitting between them. This CDR3 spans 17 amino acids. Germline assignment: CDR1 KGHSH and CDR2 LQKENI.

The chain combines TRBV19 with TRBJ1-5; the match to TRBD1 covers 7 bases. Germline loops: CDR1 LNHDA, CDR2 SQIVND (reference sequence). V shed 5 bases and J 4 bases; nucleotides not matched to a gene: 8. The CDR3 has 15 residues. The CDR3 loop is CASSPETGRNQPQHF. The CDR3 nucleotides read TGTGCCAGTAGTCCAGAGACAGGGAGGAATCAGCCCCAGCATTTT.

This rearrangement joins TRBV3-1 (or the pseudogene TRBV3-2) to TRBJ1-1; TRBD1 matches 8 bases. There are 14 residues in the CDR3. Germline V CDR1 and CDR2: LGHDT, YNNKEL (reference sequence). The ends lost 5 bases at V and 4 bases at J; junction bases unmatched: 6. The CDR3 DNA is TGTGCCAGCAGCTCTAGGACAGGGAGCACTGAAGCTTTCTTT. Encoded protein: CASSSRTGSTEAFF.

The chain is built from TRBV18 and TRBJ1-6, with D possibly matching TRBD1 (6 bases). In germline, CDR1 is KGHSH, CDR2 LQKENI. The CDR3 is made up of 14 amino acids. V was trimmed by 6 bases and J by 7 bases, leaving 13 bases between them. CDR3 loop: CASSPTGFNSPLHF. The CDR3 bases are TGTGCCAGCTCTCCCACAGGGTTCAATTCACCCCTCCACTTT.

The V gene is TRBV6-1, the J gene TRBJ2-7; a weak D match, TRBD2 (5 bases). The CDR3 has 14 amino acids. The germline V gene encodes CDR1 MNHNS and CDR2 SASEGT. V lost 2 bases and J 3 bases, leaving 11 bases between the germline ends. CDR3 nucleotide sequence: TGTGCCAGCAGTGAAAGCGGCGGGTTCTACGAGCAGTACTTC. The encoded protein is CASSESGGFYEQYF.

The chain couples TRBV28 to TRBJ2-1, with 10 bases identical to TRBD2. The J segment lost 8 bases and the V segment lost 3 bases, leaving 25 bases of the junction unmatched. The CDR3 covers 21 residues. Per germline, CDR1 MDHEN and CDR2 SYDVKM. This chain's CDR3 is CASSFTTGQTKLAGFFDEQFF. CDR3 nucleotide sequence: TGTGCCAGCAGTTTCACCACGGGACAGACGAAACTAGCGGGATTTTTCGATGAGCAGTTCTTC.

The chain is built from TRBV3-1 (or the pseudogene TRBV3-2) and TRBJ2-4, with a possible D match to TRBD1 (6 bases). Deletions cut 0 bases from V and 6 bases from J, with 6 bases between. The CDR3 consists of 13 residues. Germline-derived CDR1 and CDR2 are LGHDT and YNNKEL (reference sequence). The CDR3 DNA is TGTGCCAGCAGCCAAGAAGGGGGAAACATTCAGTACTTC. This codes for CASSQEGGNIQYF.

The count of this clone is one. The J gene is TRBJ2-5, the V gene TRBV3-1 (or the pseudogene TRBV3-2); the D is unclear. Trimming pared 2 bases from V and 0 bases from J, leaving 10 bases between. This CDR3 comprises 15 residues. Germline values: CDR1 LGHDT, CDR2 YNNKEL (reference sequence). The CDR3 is CASSQITKNQETQYF. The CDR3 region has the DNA TGTGCCAGCAGCCAAATTACAAAGAACCAAGAGACCCAGTACTTC.

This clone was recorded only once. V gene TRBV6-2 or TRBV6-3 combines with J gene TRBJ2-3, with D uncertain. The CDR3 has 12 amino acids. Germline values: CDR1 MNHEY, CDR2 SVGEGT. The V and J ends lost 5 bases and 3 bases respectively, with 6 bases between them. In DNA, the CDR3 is TGTGCCAGCAGTCCCGTTACAGATACGCAGTATTTT. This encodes CASSPVTDTQYF.

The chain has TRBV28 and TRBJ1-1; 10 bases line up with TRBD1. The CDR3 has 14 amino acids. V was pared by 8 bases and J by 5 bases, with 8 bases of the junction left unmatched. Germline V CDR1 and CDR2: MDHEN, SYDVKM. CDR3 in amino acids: CASGTGVGGTEAFF. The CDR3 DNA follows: TGTGCCAGCGGGACAGGGGTGGGAGGAACTGAAGCTTTCTTT.

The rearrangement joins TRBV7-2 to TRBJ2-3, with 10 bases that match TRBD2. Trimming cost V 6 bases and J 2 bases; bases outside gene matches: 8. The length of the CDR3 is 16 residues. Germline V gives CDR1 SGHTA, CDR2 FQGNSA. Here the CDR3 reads CASSYRAGGLTDTQYF. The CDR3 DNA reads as TGTGCCAGCAGTTATAGAGCGGGAGGGCTCACAGATACGCAGTATTTT. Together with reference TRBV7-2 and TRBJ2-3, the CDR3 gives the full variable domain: GAGVSQSPSNKVTEKGKDVELRCDPISGHTALYWYRQSLGQGLEFLIYFQGNSAPDKSGLPSDRFSAERTGGSVSTLTIQRTQQEDSAVYLCASSYRAGGLTDTQYFGPGTRLTVL.

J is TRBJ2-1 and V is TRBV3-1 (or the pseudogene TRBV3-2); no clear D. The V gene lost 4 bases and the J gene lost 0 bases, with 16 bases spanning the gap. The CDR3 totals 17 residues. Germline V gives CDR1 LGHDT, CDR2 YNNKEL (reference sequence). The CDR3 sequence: CASSRQLYLSSYNEQFF. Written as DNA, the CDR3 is TGTGCCAGCAGCCGCCAACTATATTTAAGCTCCTACAATGAGCAGTTCTTC.

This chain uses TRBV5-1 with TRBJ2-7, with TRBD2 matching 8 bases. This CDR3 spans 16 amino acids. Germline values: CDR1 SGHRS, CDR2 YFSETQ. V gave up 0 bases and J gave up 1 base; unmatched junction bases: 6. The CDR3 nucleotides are TGCGCCAGCAGCTTGGCCCCTAGCGGGCAATCCTACGAGCAGTACTTC. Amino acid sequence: CASSLAPSGQSYEQYF.